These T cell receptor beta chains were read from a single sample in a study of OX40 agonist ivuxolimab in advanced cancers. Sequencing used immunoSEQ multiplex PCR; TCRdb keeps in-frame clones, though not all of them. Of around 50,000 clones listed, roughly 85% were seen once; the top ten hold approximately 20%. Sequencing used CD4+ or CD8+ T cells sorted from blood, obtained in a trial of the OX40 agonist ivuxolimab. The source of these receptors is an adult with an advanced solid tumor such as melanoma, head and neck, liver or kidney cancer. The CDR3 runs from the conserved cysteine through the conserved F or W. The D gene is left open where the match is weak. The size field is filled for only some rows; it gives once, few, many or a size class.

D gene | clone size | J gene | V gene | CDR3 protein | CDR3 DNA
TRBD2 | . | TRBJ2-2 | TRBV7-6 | CASAGGHTGELFF | TGTGCCAGTGCGGGGGGGCACACCGGGGAGCTGTTTTTT
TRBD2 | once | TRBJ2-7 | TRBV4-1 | CASSQDAMVAGEQYF | TGCGCCAGCAGCCAAGACGCGATGGTAGCGGGGGAGCAGTACTTC
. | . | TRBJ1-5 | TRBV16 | CASSPPRFDADPPRPQHF | TGTGCCAGCAGCCCACCAAGGTTCGATGCCGATCCCCCCCGGCCCCAGCATTTT
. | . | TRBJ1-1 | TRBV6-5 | CASKSGGFTEAFF | TGTGCCAGCAAATCGGGGGGGTTCACTGAAGCTTTCTTT
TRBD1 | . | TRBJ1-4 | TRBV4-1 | CASSQVDLQGRTNEKLFF | TGCGCCAGCAGCCAAGTAGATCTACAGGGGAGGACTAATGAAAAACTGTTTTTT
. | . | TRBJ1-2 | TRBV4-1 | CASSQDPTTALGYTF | TGCGCCAGCAGCCAAGATCCGACCACCGCTCTCGGCTACACCTTC
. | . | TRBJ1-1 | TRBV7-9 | CASSFQQMNTEAFF | TGTGCCAGCAGCTTCCAACAGATGAACACTGAAGCTTTCTTT
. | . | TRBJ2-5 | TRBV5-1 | CASSLRQGALSETQYF | TGCGCCAGCAGCTTGCGCCAGGGAGCCTTATCAGAGACCCAGTACTTC
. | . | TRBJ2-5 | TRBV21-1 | CASSKARGETQYF | TGTGCCAGCAGCAAAGCGCGGGGAGAGACCCAGTACTTC
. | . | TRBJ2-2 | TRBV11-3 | CASRLAPSSRELFF | TGTGCCAGCAGACTTGCCCCTTCCTCCCGGGAGCTGTTTTTT
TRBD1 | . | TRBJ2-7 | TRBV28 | CASSLGDSSYEQYF | TGTGCCAGCAGTTTGGGGGACAGTTCCTACGAGCAGTACTTC
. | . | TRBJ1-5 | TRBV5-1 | CASSLGENGNQPQHF | TGCGCCAGCAGCCTAGGGGAAAACGGCAATCAGCCCCAGCATTTT
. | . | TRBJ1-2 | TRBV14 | CASSQVQGYGYTF | TGTGCCAGCAGCCAAGTACAGGGTTATGGCTACACCTTC
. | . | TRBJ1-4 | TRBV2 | CASRKDEKLFF | TGTGCCAGCAGAAAGGATGAAAAACTGTTTTTT
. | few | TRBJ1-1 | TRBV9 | CASSDQGSTEAFF | TGTGCCAGCAGCGATCAGGGGAGCACTGAAGCTTTCTTT
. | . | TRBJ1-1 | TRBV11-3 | CASSSTRGNTEAFF | TGTGCCAGCAGCTCGACAAGGGGGAACACTGAAGCTTTCTTT
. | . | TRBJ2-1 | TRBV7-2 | CASSPRGASYYNEQFF | TGTGCCAGCAGCCCCCGGGGGGCAAGCTACTACAATGAGCAGTTCTTC
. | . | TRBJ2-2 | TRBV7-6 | CASSLGGIRAGELFF | TGTGCCAGCAGCTTAGGGGGTATTCGTGCCGGGGAGCTGTTTTTT
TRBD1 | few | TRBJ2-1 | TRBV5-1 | CASSLYGQVSYNEQFF | TGCGCCAGCAGCTTGTACGGACAGGTGTCCTACAATGAGCAGTTCTTC
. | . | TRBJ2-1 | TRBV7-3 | CASSLNPRDHDNEQFF | TGTGCCAGCAGCTTAAACCCCAGGGACCACGACAATGAGCAGTTCTTC
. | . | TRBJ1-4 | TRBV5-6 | CASSLGGYNEKLFF | TGTGCCAGCAGCTTAGGAGGATATAATGAAAAACTGTTTTTT
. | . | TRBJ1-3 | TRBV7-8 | CASSLVGGEGDTIYF | TGTGCCAGCAGCTTAGTAGGCGGGGAAGGAGACACCATATATTTT
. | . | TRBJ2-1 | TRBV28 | CANSPGDTYYNEQFF | TGTGCCAATTCCCCGGGGGACACCTACTACAATGAGCAGTTCTTC
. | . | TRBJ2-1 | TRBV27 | CASSRFLRSYNEQFF | TGTGCCAGCAGTCGTTTCCTCCGCTCCTACAATGAGCAGTTCTTC
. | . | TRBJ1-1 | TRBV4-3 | CASSQEAPPRVGTEAFF | TGCGCCAGCAGCCAAGAAGCACCTCCACGGGTGGGGACTGAAGCTTTCTTT
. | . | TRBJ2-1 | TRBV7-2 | CASSGWTDSSYNEQFF | TGTGCCAGCAGCGGGTGGACGGACAGCTCCTACAATGAGCAGTTCTTC
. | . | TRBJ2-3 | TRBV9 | CASTGGETDTQYF | TGTGCCAGCACCGGGGGCGAGACAGATACGCAGTATTTT
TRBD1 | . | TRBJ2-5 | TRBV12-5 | CASGYGQGNRETQYF | TGTGCTAGTGGTTATGGACAGGGTAACCGAGAGACCCAGTACTTC